The next 18 T cell receptor beta chains were all read from a single sample in a study of T cells in Graves' hyperthyroidism and ophthalmopathy. RNA transcripts gave rise to amplified TCR beta CDR3 regions. With the HTBI primer set, the TCR CDR3 went through a first round of RT-PCR. TCRdb reanalysed the multiplex PCR reads using MiXCR and keeps one entry per CDR3 protein. The data show around 540,000 distinct CDR3 sequences, with just over 45% seen just once and 6.5% to 9% held by the top ten. The sequenced material came from peripheral blood or thyroid tissue (not recorded which). The receptor set was obtained from a woman between 18 and 30 years old with Graves' hyperthyroidism.

The rearrangement uses TRBV11-2 and TRBJ1-1; weak D call: TRBD1 (6 bases). Trimming took off 3 bases at V and 5 bases at J, with 13 bases between the two ends. The CDR3 runs to 14 residues. Germline V lookup: CDR1 SGHAT, CDR2 FQNNGV. In DNA, the CDR3 is TGTGCCAGCAGCTTGGAACGGGGGCTTACTGAAGCTTTCTTT. Its protein is CASSLERGLTEAFF.

This CDR3 is CASSLRAGSNYEQYF. Here the CDR3 DNA reads TGCGCCAGCAGCTTGAGAGCAGGGTCAAATTACGAGCAGTACTTC. The rearrangement uses TRBV5-1 and TRBJ2-7; weak D call: TRBD1 (5 bases). The V end was cut by 1 base, the J end by 4 bases, with 15 bases between. This CDR3 has 15 amino acids. Germline values: CDR1 SGHRS, CDR2 YFSETQ.

This clonotype appeared many times. The chain links TRBV15 to TRBJ2-7; D gene unclear. Trimming shortened V by 3 bases and J by 9 bases, and 18 bases separated the two germline ends. The germline V gene has CDR1 LNHNV and CDR2 YYDKDF (reference sequence). CDR3 length equals 14 residues. CDR3 sequence (DNA): TGTGCCACCAGCAGTGTTCAGGTCCCGCCGCGGCAGTACTTC. Translating gives CATSSVQVPPRQYF.

This clonotype has more than one count but fewer than ten. The chain recombines TRBV20-1 with TRBJ1-5; D gene unclear. With 2 bases removed from V and 6 bases from J, the gap between germline ends came to 14 bases. This CDR3 is built from 14 residues. Germline V gene data show CDR1 as DFQATT and CDR2 as SNEGSKA (reference sequence). CDR3 sequence reads: CSARLGPVGQPQHF. The CDR3 bases are TGCAGTGCTAGACTTGGTCCCGTAGGTCAGCCCCAGCATTTT.

V usage is TRBV25-1 and J usage is TRBJ1-1; 10 nucleotides agree with TRBD1. The germline V gene encodes CDR1 MGHDK and CDR2 SYGVNS. The CDR3 is 14 residues long. Trimming took 1 base from V and 7 from J; bases not matched to a gene: 3. CDR3 sequence (DNA): TGTGCCAGCAGTGAATTAGGACAGGGGGGTGAAGCTTTCTTT. This translates into CASSELGQGGEAFF.

This clonotype was seen at least ten times. The rearrangement uses TRBV7-2 and TRBJ2-5; TRBD2 aligns across 14 bases. The CDR3 runs to 15 residues. CDR1 and CDR2 from the germline V gene are SGHTA and FQGNSA. The V gene end was trimmed by 11 bases and the J gene end by 5 bases; junction bases not matched to a gene: 10. Written as DNA, the CDR3 is TGTGCCGGTTCGACTAGCGGGAGGGCCTGGGAGACCCAGTACTTC. The encoded protein is CAGSTSGRAWETQYF.

This clonotype occurred a few times. V usage is TRBV5-1 and J usage is TRBJ1-5; a possible D gene is TRBD1 (5 bases). In germline, CDR1 is SGHRS, CDR2 YFSETQ. The CDR3 runs 13 residues. The ends were cut back, 3 bases at V and 14 bases at J, with 18 bases in the middle. CDR3 nucleotide sequence: TGCGCCAGCAGCTCCGAATTGGGACGCCCCAAGCATTTT. Encoded protein: CASSSELGRPKHF.

This clonotype has only a few counts. The junction departs from germline at one end; a sequencing error may be responsible. The rearrangement uses TRBV7-9 and TRBJ2-7; tentative D call: TRBD1 (5 bases). Germline V gene data show CDR1 as SEHNR and CDR2 as FQNEAQ (reference sequence). CDR3 length: 15 residues. The CDR3 region has the DNA TGCGCCAGCAGCCTCATACGACAGAGTCCCTACGAGCAGTACTTC. Translating it yields CASSLIRQSPYEQYF.

This clonotype was detected only a few times. The chain carries TRBV20-1 and TRBJ1-5; TRBD1 might be the D (5 bases). V lost 4 bases and J lost 0, with 7 bases in between. Germline loops: CDR1 DFQATT, CDR2 SNEGSKA (reference sequence). There are 13 residues in the CDR3. The CDR3 here is CSAIRDSNQPQHF. In nucleotides, the CDR3 is TGCAGTGCTATCAGGGATAGCAATCAGCCCCAGCATTTT.

This clonotype occurred a few times. The chain couples TRBV5-1 to TRBJ1-2; 8 bases map to TRBD1. The CDR3 has 12 residues. Trimming removed 4 bases from V and 6 bases from J; junction bases left unmatched: 2. Per germline, CDR1 SGHRS and CDR2 YFSETQ. The CDR3 sequence: CASSQGADGYTF. CDR3 nucleotides: TGCGCCAGCAGCCAGGGGGCTGATGGCTACACCTTC.

The V and J genes are TRBV2 and TRBJ1-2; unclear D gene. Germline lookup yields CDR1 SNHLY and CDR2 FYNNEI. The CDR3 runs to 15 residues. V lost 3 bases to trimming and J lost 3 bases, with 14 bases between them. CDR3 sequence (DNA): TGTGCCAGCAGTGATGATGCGGTTATGGACTATGGCTACACCTTC. This translates into CASSDDAVMDYGYTF.

This clonotype was seen a few times. This chain uses TRBV7-2 with TRBJ2-7, with TRBD1 matching 8 bases. J gave up 3 bases and V 3 bases, and 7 bases lay outside the gene matches. Germline values: CDR1 SGHTA, CDR2 FQGNSA. This CDR3 region has 15 residues. CDR3 in amino acids: CASSFTPGTGYEQYF. CDR3 DNA sequence: TGTGCCAGCAGCTTCACCCCCGGGACAGGCTACGAGCAGTACTTC.

Ten or more counts support this clonotype. The gene calls are TRBV29-1 and TRBJ2-5, with D tentatively TRBD1 (5 bases). V dropped 3 bases and J dropped 3 bases, with 11 bases sitting between them. The CDR3 runs to 13 residues. The V gene's germline CDR1 is SQVTM and CDR2 ANQGSEA. The CDR3 sequence is CSVEFRVEETQYF. The DNA for the CDR3 is TGCAGCGTTGAGTTCAGGGTAGAAGAGACCCAGTACTTC.

The chain recombines TRBV24-1 with TRBJ2-7, with D possibly TRBD1 on 6 matching bases. The DNA end is a closer match to TRBJ2-1, so the J assignment may be wrong. The CDR3 is 15 residues long. Germline loops: CDR1 KGHDR, CDR2 SFDVKD. The CDR3 bases are TGTGCCACCAGTGGCACAGGGTTTTCCTACAATGAGCAGTTCTTC. Translating gives CATSGTGFSYNEQFF.

This clonotype showed up just once. The chain employs TRBV30 and TRBJ1-6; no clear D gene. This CDR3 is 13 amino acids long. In germline, CDR1 is GTSNPN, CDR2 SVGIG (reference sequence). Trimming cost V 0 bases and J 8 bases, with 8 bases left between them. This CDR3 reads CAWSVHQDSPLHF. In DNA, the CDR3 is TGTGCCTGGAGTGTACACCAGGATTCACCCCTCCACTTT. Full variable domain (remainder filled in from reference TRBV30 and TRBJ1-6): SQTIHQWPATLVQPVGSPLSLECTVEGTSNPNLYWYRQAAGRGLQLLFYSVGIGQISSEVPQNLSASRPQDRQFILSSKKLLLSDSGFYLCAWSVHQDSPLHFGNGTRLTVT.

CDR3 nucleotide sequence: TGTGCCACCCCTCCTCGGGGGGCGCGAGACTATGGCTACACCTTC. It specifies CATPPRGARDYGYTF. This chain joins TRBV24-1 and TRBJ1-2; TRBD1 might be the D (6 bases). Trimming cost V 9 bases and J 3 bases, with 19 bases left between them. The CDR3 runs to 15 residues. Per the germline V gene, CDR1 is KGHDR and CDR2 is SFDVKD.

Concerning this clonotype: Its ends do not fully match the called genes, so a read error is possible. The V gene is TRBV6-1, the J gene TRBJ2-5; 11 bases agree with TRBD2. This CDR3 is built from 13 residues. The germline V gene encodes CDR1 MNHNS and CDR2 SASEGT. The CDR3 DNA is TGTGCCAGCAGTCAAAGGGGACTAGCGGCCATGAACTTC. This gives the protein CASSQRGLAAMNF.

The CDR3 protein is CASSDTTGRYGYTF. The DNA for the CDR3 is TGTGCCAGCAGTGACACGACAGGCCGATATGGCTACACCTTC. The V gene is TRBV6-4, the J gene TRBJ1-2; possible D gene TRBD1, 6 bases. V was trimmed by 2 bases and J by 5 bases, leaving 12 bases between them. CDR1 is MRHNA, CDR2 SNTAGT, per germline. This CDR3 comprises 14 residues.